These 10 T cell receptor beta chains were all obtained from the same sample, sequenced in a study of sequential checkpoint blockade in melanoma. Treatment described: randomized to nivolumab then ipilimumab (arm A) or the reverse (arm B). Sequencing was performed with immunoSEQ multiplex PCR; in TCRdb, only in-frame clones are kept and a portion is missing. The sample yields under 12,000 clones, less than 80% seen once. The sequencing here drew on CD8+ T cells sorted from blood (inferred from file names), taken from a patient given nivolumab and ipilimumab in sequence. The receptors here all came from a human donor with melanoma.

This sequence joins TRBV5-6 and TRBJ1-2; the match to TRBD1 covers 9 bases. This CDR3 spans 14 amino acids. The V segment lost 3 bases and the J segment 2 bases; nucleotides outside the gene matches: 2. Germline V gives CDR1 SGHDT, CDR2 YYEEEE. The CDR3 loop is CASSSQGANYGYTF. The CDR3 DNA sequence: TGTGCCAGCAGCTCACAGGGGGCGAACTATGGCTACACCTTC. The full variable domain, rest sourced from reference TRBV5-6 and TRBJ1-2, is DAGVTQSPTHLIKTRGQQVTLRCSPKSGHDTVSWYQQALGQGPQFIFQYYEEEERQRGNFPDRFSGHQFPNYSSELNVNALLLGDSALYLCASSSQGANYGYTFGSGTRLTVV.

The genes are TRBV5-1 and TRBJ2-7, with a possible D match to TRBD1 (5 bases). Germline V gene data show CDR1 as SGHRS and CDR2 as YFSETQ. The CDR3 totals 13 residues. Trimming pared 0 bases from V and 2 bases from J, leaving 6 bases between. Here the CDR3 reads CASSLARAYEQYF. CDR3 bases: TGCGCCAGCAGCTTGGCCAGGGCCTACGAGCAGTACTTC. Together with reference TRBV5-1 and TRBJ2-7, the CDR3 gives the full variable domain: KAGVTQTPRYLIKTRGQQVTLSCSPISGHRSVSWYQQTPGQGLQFLFEYFSETQRNKGNFPGRFSGRQFSNSRSEMNVSTLELGDSALYLCASSLARAYEQYFGPGTRLTVT.

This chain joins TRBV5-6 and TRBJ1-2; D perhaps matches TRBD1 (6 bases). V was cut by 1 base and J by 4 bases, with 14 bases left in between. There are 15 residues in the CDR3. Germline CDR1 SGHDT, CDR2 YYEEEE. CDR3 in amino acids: CASSLSGQSSYGYTF. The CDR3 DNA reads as TGTGCCAGCAGCTTGTCCGGACAGTCAAGCTATGGCTACACCTTC.

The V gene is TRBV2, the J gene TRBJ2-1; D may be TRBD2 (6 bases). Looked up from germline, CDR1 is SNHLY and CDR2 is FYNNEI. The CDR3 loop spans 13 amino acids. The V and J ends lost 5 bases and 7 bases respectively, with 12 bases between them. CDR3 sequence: CASSYYAGNEQFF. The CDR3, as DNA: TGTGCCAGCAGTTATTATGCGGGGAATGAGCAGTTCTTC. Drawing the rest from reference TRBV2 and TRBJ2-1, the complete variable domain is EPEVTQTPSHQVTQMGQEVILRCVPISNHLYFYWYRQILGQKVEFLVSFYNNEISEKSEIFDDQFSVERPDGSNFTLKIRSTKLEDSAMYFCASSYYAGNEQFFGPGTRLTVL.

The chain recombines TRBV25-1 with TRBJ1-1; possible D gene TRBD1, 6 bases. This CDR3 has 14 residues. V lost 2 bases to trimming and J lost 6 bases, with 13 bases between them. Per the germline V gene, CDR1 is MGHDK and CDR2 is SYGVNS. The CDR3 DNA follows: TGTGCCAGCAGTGAAACAGGGTGGAATGCTGAAGCTTTCTTT. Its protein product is CASSETGWNAEAFF.

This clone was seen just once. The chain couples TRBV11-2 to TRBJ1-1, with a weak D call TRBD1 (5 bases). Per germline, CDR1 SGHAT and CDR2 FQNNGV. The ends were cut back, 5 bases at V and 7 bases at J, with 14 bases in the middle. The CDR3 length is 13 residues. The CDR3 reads CASSLPGTIEAFF. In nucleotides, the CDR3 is TGTGCCAGCAGCCTCCCAGGGACTATTGAAGCTTTCTTT.

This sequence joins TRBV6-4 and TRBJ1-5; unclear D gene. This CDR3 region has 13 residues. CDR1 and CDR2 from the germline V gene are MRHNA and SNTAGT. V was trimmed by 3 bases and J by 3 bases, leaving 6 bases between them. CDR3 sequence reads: CASSEAANQPQHF. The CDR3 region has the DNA TGTGCCAGCAGTGAGGCGGCCAATCAGCCCCAGCATTTT.

The CDR3 loop is CASSVEGLATSYEQYF. CDR3 nucleotides: TGTGCCAGCAGCGTAGAGGGGCTAGCGACCTCCTACGAGCAGTACTTC. V and J are TRBV9 and TRBJ2-7; D is perhaps TRBD2 (6 bases). V was clipped by 0 bases and J by 0 bases, with 13 bases between them. The V gene's germline CDR1 is SGDLS and CDR2 YYNGEE. This CDR3 is built from 16 residues.

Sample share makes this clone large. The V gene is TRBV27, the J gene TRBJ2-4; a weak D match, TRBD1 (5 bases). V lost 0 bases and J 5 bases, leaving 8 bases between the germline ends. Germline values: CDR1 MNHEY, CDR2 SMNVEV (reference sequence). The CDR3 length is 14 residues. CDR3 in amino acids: CASSLSGAENIQYF. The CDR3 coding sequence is TGTGCCAGCAGTTTATCAGGGGCAGAAAACATTCAGTACTTC.

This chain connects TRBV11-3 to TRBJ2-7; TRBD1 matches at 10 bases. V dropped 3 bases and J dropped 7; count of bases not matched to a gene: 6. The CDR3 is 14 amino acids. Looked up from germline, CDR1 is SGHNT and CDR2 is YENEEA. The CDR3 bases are TGTGCCAGCAGCTTCAGACAGGGGGCGAGGGAGCAGTACTTC. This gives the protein CASSFRQGAREQYF.